This paragraph covers one T cell receptor beta chain sequence. TCRdb's copy holds only in-frame clones and misses some; the assay was immunoSEQ multiplex PCR. The sample records roughly 46,000 clones, 84% being singletons. This sample was taken from a study of T cell changes during pregnancy in multiple sclerosis. Trimming left V 4 bases short and J 6 bases short, with 12 bases between. The CDR3 runs to 14 residues. CDR1 and CDR2 (germline): MGHDK, SYGVNS. Sequenced here: CD4+ T cells from peripheral blood mononuclear cells, sampled before pregnancy. This clonotype was sampled from a female donor with multiple sclerosis, enrolled in a pregnancy study. The genes are TRBV25-1 and TRBJ1-4; no definite D call. The CDR3: CASSVNTLDEKLFF. CDR3 nucleotides: TGTGCCAGCAGTGTAAACACCCTGGATGAAAAACTGTTTTTT.